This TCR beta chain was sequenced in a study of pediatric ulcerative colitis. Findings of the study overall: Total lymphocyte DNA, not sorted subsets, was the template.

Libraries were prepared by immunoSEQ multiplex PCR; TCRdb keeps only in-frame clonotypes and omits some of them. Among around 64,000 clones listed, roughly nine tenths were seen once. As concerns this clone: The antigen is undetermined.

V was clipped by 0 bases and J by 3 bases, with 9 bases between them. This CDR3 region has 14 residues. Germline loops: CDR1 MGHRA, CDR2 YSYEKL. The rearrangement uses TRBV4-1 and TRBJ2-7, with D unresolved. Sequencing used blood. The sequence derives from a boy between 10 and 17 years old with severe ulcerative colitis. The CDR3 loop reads CASSQDLLGYEQYF. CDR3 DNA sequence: TGCGCCAGCAGCCAAGATCTTCTAGGCTACGAGCAGTACTTC.